These 13 T cell receptor beta chains came from one sample sequenced in a study of blood T cell repertoires in COVID-19. This table comes from immunoSEQ multiplex PCR, and its TCRdb copy is limited to in-frame clones, with some not included. The data contain 110,000 or so clones, 70% to 90% of them singletons. Material for sequencing was peripheral blood. These receptors were collected from a middle-aged man with acute or convalescent COVID-19.

This clone was detected only once. The chain joins TRBV12-3 or TRBV12-4 to TRBJ1-2, with D perhaps matching TRBD1 (5 bases). Trimming removed 2 bases from V and 10 bases from J, with 14 bases in between. The CDR3 consists of 13 residues. The CDR3 DNA reads TGTGCCAGCAGTTTATTCAGGGCGTCGGTCTACACCTTC. Amino acids: CASSLFRASVYTF.

This rearrangement joins TRBV4-3 to TRBJ2-5, with 9 bases identical to TRBD1. The ends lost 0 bases at V and 7 bases at J; junction bases unmatched: 0. The germline gives CDR1 LGHNA, CDR2 YSLEER. The CDR3 totals 13 residues. The DNA of the CDR3 is TGCGCCAGCAGCCAAGAGACAGGGGGGACCCAGTACTTC. Residues: CASSQETGGTQYF.

The chain has TRBV24-1 and TRBJ1-1; D is unclear. Germline V gene data show CDR1 as KGHDR and CDR2 as SFDVKD. Trimming removed 3 bases from V and 4 bases from J, with 14 bases in between. This CDR3 contains 15 residues. The CDR3, as DNA: TGTGCCACCAGTGATCACCGCTCGGGTGGCACTGAAGCTTTCTTT. This sequence encodes CATSDHRSGGTEAFF.

The V gene is TRBV24-1, the J gene TRBJ2-1; 13 nucleotides line up with TRBD2. The V and J ends lost 5 bases and 7 bases, in that order; junction bases with no gene match: 7. Per germline, CDR1 KGHDR and CDR2 SFDVKD. The CDR3 has 16 amino acids. DNA for the CDR3: TGTGCCACCAGTGTAGGACTAGCGGGGGCGGGGAATGAGCAGTTCTTC. Translated: CATSVGLAGAGNEQFF.

This clone turned up a few times. CDR3 sequence (DNA): TGTGCCAGCAGTGAGTTCATCAGGGGCACAGATACGCAGTATTTT. Amino acids: CASSEFIRGTDTQYF. The chain is built from TRBV6-1 and TRBJ2-3, with D maybe TRBD1 (5 bases). This CDR3 contains 15 residues. CDR1 and CDR2 (germline): MNHNS, SASEGT. The germline V and J ends were trimmed by 3 bases and 1 base, with 11 bases remaining between them.

The chain is built from TRBV5-1 and TRBJ1-1, with D unclear. The CDR3 is 14 amino acids. The V end lost 0 bases, the J end lost 1 base, and 7 bases lay between the germline ends. In germline, CDR1 is SGHRS, CDR2 YFSETQ. In DNA, the CDR3 is TGCGCCAGCAGCTTGGATCCCAGGAACACTGAAGCTTTCTTT. Amino acids: CASSLDPRNTEAFF.

The chain uses TRBV15 and TRBJ2-7, with D perhaps TRBD2 (6 bases). Germline CDR1 is LNHNV and CDR2 is YYDKDF (reference sequence). V was clipped by 5 bases and J by 6 bases, with 8 bases between them. The CDR3 is made up of 11 amino acids. DNA of the CDR3: TGTGCCACCAGCCGGGGAGGCGAGCAGTACTTC. Its translation is CATSRGGEQYF.

The rearrangement uses TRBV5-1 and TRBJ2-4, with a weak D call TRBD1 (7 bases). Germline V gives CDR1 SGHRS, CDR2 YFSETQ. CDR3 length: 17 residues. V was shortened by 4 bases and J by 4 bases, with 21 bases between the two germline ends. The CDR3, as DNA: TGCGCCAGCAGCAGGGGGCCCGGGGGCGTGGGGAAAAACATTCAGTACTTC. It yields the protein CASSRGPGGVGKNIQYF.

The V and J genes are TRBV7-2 and TRBJ1-2; D is possibly TRBD1 (6 bases). CDR1 and CDR2 (germline): SGHTA, FQGNSA. The CDR3 runs 15 residues. The V and J ends lost 1 base and 4 bases respectively, with 13 bases between them. For the CDR3, the DNA is TGTGCCAGCAGCTTAGTCGGGACATCTAGCTATGGCTACACCTTC. Protein sequence: CASSLVGTSSYGYTF. Full variable domain (missing parts from reference TRBV7-2 and TRBJ1-2): GAGVSQSPSNKVTEKGKDVELRCDPISGHTALYWYRQSLGQGLEFLIYFQGNSAPDKSGLPSDRFSAERTGGSVSTLTIQRTQQEDSAVYLCASSLVGTSSYGYTFGSGTRLTVV.

The V gene is TRBV9, the J gene TRBJ2-7, with 8 bases fitting TRBD1. Germline V lookup: CDR1 SGDLS, CDR2 YYNGEE. The CDR3 has 16 amino acids. The junction had 10 bases not matched to a gene; V was cut back by 3 bases and J by 2 bases. This chain's CDR3 is CASSAGSGTGTYEQYF. The CDR3 DNA reads TGTGCCAGCAGCGCTGGTTCCGGGACAGGAACCTACGAGCAGTACTTC.

The V gene is TRBV7-8, the J gene TRBJ1-1, with TRBD1 matching over 7 bases. This CDR3 spans 16 amino acids. The J segment lost 3 bases and the V segment lost 1 base, leaving 8 bases of the junction unmatched. In germline, CDR1 is SGHVS, CDR2 FQNEAQ. CDR3 sequence reads: CASSLGGGAVDTEAFF. The CDR3 DNA reads as TGTGCCAGCAGCTTAGGAGGGGGCGCGGTGGACACTGAAGCTTTCTTT.

The V and J genes are TRBV19 and TRBJ2-7; 7 nucleotides match TRBD1. The V and J ends lost 4 bases and 0 bases, in that order; junction bases with no gene match: 9. Per the germline V gene, CDR1 is LNHDA and CDR2 is SQIVND (reference sequence). The CDR3 is 16 residues long. In DNA, the CDR3 is TGTGCCAGTAGTACTACCTTGACAGGGTCCTCCTACGAGCAGTACTTC. Protein: CASSTTLTGSSYEQYF.

The gene calls are TRBV6-1 and TRBJ2-7; 7 nucleotides align to TRBD1. The CDR3 is made up of 16 amino acids. The ends lost 2 bases at V and 0 bases at J; junction bases unmatched: 7. The germline gives CDR1 MNHNS, CDR2 SASEGT. The CDR3 sequence: CASSEKQGSDSYEQYF. The CDR3 nucleotides read TGTGCCAGCAGTGAAAAACAGGGGTCAGACTCCTACGAGCAGTACTTC.